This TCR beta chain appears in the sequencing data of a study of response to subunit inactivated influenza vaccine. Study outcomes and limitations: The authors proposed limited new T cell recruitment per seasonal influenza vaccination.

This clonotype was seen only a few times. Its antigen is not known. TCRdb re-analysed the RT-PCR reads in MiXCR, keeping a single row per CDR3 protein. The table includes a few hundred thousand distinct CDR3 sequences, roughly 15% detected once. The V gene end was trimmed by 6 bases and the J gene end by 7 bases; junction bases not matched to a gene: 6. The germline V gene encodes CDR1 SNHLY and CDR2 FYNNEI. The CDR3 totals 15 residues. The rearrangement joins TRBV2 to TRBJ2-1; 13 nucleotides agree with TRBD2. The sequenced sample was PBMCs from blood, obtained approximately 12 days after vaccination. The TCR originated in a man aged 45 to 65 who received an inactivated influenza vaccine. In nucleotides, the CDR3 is TGTGCCAGCAGGGGGACTAGCGGGGCGGTGAATGAGCAGTTCTTC. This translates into CASRGTSGAVNEQFF.